These 9 T cell receptor beta chains were sequenced from one sample in a study of CD8 T cells in Susac syndrome. cDNA came from about 0.5 to 1 ug RNA primed by random hexamers. TCRdb redid the calling of the immunoSEQ multiplex PCR reads with MiXCR, one entry per CDR3 protein. In the table there are around 200,000 distinct CDR3 sequences, approximately 95% of which are singletons. Sequenced: CD4+ T cells from PBMCs. The receptors stem from a human donor with Susac syndrome.

The chain's CDR3 is CATSLRTNEQFF. For the CDR3, the DNA is TGTGCCACCAGTTTGCGGACCAATGAGCAGTTCTTC. The chain recombines TRBV24-1 with TRBJ2-1; D ambiguous. V shed 6 bases and J shed 6 bases, with 8 bases lying between them. Germline V gene data show CDR1 as KGHDR and CDR2 as SFDVKD. The CDR3 extends over 12 amino acids.

The rearrangement links TRBV7-3 to TRBJ2-2; D might be TRBD1 (6 bases). The V end was cut by 1 base, the J end by 2 bases, with 11 bases between. The CDR3 length is 16 residues. The germline V gene has CDR1 SGHTA and CDR2 FQGTGA. The CDR3 sequence is CASSLMAGVNTGELFF. CDR3 in DNA: TGTGCCAGCAGCTTAATGGCAGGGGTTAACACCGGGGAGCTGTTTTTT. The full variable domain, in which reference TRBV7-3 and TRBJ2-2 provide the parts outside the CDR3, is GAGVSQTPSNKVTEKGKYVELRCDPISGHTALYWYRQSLGQGPEFLIYFQGTGAADDSGLPNDRFFAVRPEGSVSTLKIQRTERGDSAVYLCASSLMAGVNTGELFFGEGSRLTVL.

Only one count was recorded for this clonotype. The chain links TRBV29-1 to TRBJ1-1, with D hard to call. The CDR3 runs 10 residues. CDR1 is SQVTM, CDR2 ANQGSEA, per germline. V lost 7 bases and J lost 7, with 10 bases in between. The CDR3 nucleotides read TGCAGCGCTCGCTCGGGTGAAGCTTTCTTT. Its translation: CSARSGEAFF.

The genes are TRBV12-3 or TRBV12-4 and TRBJ1-1; D perhaps matches TRBD1 (5 bases). CDR3 size: 12 residues. The ends were cut back, 1 base at V and 6 bases at J, with 6 bases in the middle. CDR3 protein: CASSLETAEAFF. DNA for the CDR3: TGTGCCAGCAGTTTAGAGACAGCTGAAGCTTTCTTT.

J is TRBJ1-2 and V is TRBV29-1, with TRBD1 as a possible D gene (5 bases). The CDR3 consists of 11 residues. Germline V gene sequence: CDR1 SQVTM, CDR2 ANQGSEA. V was shortened by 4 bases and J by 8 bases, with 11 bases between the two germline ends. The CDR3 here is CSVGRAGGYTF. DNA for the CDR3: TGCAGCGTTGGCAGGGCTGGAGGCTACACCTTC.

The V gene is TRBV20-1, the J gene TRBJ2-5; D gene unclear. V dropped 1 base and J dropped 0 bases, with 6 bases sitting between them. Germline-derived CDR1 and CDR2 are DFQATT and SNEGSKA (reference sequence). This CDR3 has 13 amino acids. In nucleotides, the CDR3 is TGCAGTGCTAGAGCAGCAGACCAAGAGACCCAGTACTTC. This gives the protein CSARAADQETQYF.

The chain is built from TRBV20-1 and TRBJ2-7; possible D gene TRBD2, 5 bases. V was pared by 3 bases and J by 3 bases, with 6 bases between. Germline V lookup: CDR1 DFQATT, CDR2 SNEGSKA (reference sequence). The CDR3 runs to 11 residues. CDR3 protein: CSARDFYEQYF. The CDR3 DNA reads as TGCAGTGCTAGGGACTTCTACGAGCAGTACTTC.

This clonotype was seen only once. The chain's CDR3 is CATSRTQGHNEQFF. CDR3 bases: TGTGCCACCAGCAGAACACAGGGGCACAATGAGCAGTTCTTC. The chain couples TRBV15 to TRBJ2-1; 7 positions match TRBD1. The CDR3 contains 14 residues. Germline V lookup: CDR1 LNHNV, CDR2 YYDKDF (reference sequence). The J segment lost 5 bases and the V segment lost 2 bases, leaving 3 bases of the junction unmatched.

The chain employs TRBV7-9 and TRBJ2-3; the D is unclear. Germline loops: CDR1 SEHNR, CDR2 FQNEAQ (reference sequence). The V and J ends lost 5 bases and 0 bases respectively, with 18 bases between them. The length of the CDR3 is 17 residues. CDR3 bases: TGTGCCAGCAGCGAAAGCGCGCGGTACCATAGCACAGATACGCAGTATTTT. Its translation is CASSESARYHSTDTQYF. The variable domain in full, with the rest retrieved from reference TRBV7-9 and TRBJ2-3, is DTGVSQNPRHKITKRGQNVTFRCDPISEHNRLYWYRQTLGQGPEFLTYFQNEAQLEKSRLLSDRFSAERPKGSFSTLEIQRTEQGDSAMYLCASSESARYHSTDTQYFGPGTRLTVL.